This T cell receptor (beta chain) was profiled in a study of CD8 T cells in ankylosing spondylitis. CDR3 length: 13 residues. V lost 3 bases to trimming and J lost 4 bases, with 9 bases between them. This clonotype was seen ten or more times. It was by quantitative 5'-RACE with molecular barcodes that TCR beta libraries were made. TCRdb reprocessed the 5' RACE reads with MiXCR, giving one entry per CDR3 protein. The sample yields approximately 250,000 distinct CDR3 sequences, around 8% seen once. The J gene is TRBJ1-1, the V gene TRBV12-3 or TRBV12-4; D possibly corresponds to TRBD1 (5 bases). This TCR derives from a female donor with ankylosing spondylitis or in good health (not recorded which). The specimen sequenced was blood, either unsorted or a sorted T cell fraction (not recorded which). The CDR3 loop reads CASSFGGGTEAFF. CDR3 sequence (DNA): TGTGCCAGCAGTTTCGGGGGGGGCACTGAAGCTTTCTTT.